These 26 T cell receptor beta chains were sequenced from one sample in a study of PD-1 blockade in mismatch repair-deficient tumors. Libraries were prepared by immunoSEQ multiplex PCR; TCRdb keeps only in-frame clonotypes and omits some of them. The sample lists some 84,000 clones, around 85% seen once, with around 2.6% in the top ten. The sample in question was peripheral blood, obtained 12 weeks after starting pembrolizumab. Receptors were obtained from an adult with mismatch repair-deficient cancer.

The V and J genes are TRBV5-4 and TRBJ1-3, with TRBD1 identical over 7 bases. This CDR3 is 15 amino acids long. V gave up 1 base and J gave up 5 bases; unmatched junction bases: 6. CDR1 and CDR2 (germline): SGHNT, YYREEE (reference sequence). The CDR3: CASSLRDRDRNTIYF. The CDR3 DNA follows: TGTGCCAGCAGCTTGCGCGACAGGGACCGAAACACCATATATTTT.

The chain uses TRBV13 and TRBJ2-7; D possibly corresponds to TRBD1 (5 bases). The V end lost 5 bases, the J end lost 4 bases, and 15 bases lay between the germline ends. Germline-derived CDR1 and CDR2 are PRHDT and FYEKMQ (reference sequence). The CDR3 is made up of 14 amino acids. The CDR3 region is CASSRTQETYEQYF. DNA of the CDR3: TGTGCCAGCAGCCGGACACAGGAGACTTACGAGCAGTACTTC.

This chain uses TRBV29-1 with TRBJ2-2; D unresolved. The CDR3 runs 11 residues. Germline V gene sequence: CDR1 SQVTM, CDR2 ANQGSEA. V shed 7 bases and J shed 4 bases, with 7 bases lying between them. CDR3 DNA: TGCAGCGCGGAAGGCACCGGGGAGCTGTTTTTT. This sequence encodes CSAEGTGELFF.

This clone was seen a handful of times. The chain joins TRBV7-3 to TRBJ2-1, with 11 bases aligning to TRBD2. The CDR3 is 19 residues long. Germline V gives CDR1 SGHTA, CDR2 FQGTGA. Trimming took 4 bases from V and 8 from J; bases not matched to a gene: 19. In DNA, the CDR3 is TGTGCCAGCAGCTCGAACTTCCAGCGCACTAGCGGGAGACCCCATGAGCAGTTCTTC. As protein: CASSSNFQRTSGRPHEQFF.

The rearrangement uses TRBV14 and TRBJ1-3, with 7 bases fitting TRBD1. The V gene end was trimmed by 2 bases and the J gene end by 4 bases; junction bases not matched to a gene: 5. CDR1 SGHDN and CDR2 FVKESK come from the germline V gene. The CDR3 sequence is 15 residues long. CDR3: CASSQTTGTGNTIYF. Here the CDR3 DNA reads TGTGCCAGCAGCCAAACGACAGGGACAGGAAACACCATATATTTT.

The genes are TRBV18 and TRBJ2-1, with 8 bases identical to TRBD2. J was trimmed by 0 bases and V by 3 bases; bases with no gene match: 13. This CDR3 has 19 amino acids. CDR1 KGHSH and CDR2 LQKENI come from the germline V gene. The CDR3 bases are TGTGCCAGCTCACCGAAGAGGTCCGCGGGAGGCCACTCCTACAATGAGCAGTTCTTC. This translates into CASSPKRSAGGHSYNEQFF. Supplemented by reference TRBV18 and TRBJ2-1, the full variable domain reads NAGVMQNPRHLVRRRGQEARLRCSPMKGHSHVYWYRQLPEEGLKFMVYLQKENIIDESGMPKERFSAEFPKEGPSILRIQQVVRGDSAAYFCASSPKRSAGGHSYNEQFFGPGTRLTVL.

The chain is built from TRBV6-1 and TRBJ2-7; TRBD1 matches 9 bases. The trim removed 6 bases at V and 6 bases at J, leaving 6 bases unmatched. The CDR3 spans 13 residues. Germline CDR1 and CDR2: MNHNS and SASEGT. CDR3 protein: CASRTGQGREQYF. In DNA form, the CDR3 reads TGTGCCAGCAGAACGGGACAGGGACGCGAGCAGTACTTC.

The chain carries TRBV4-1 and TRBJ2-5; D is possibly TRBD1 or TRBD2 (5 bases each). Germline lookup yields CDR1 MGHRA and CDR2 YSYEKL. With 0 bases removed from V and 1 base from J, the gap between germline ends came to 9 bases. The CDR3 length is 15 residues. The CDR3 bases are TGCGCCAGCAGCCAAGACCCCGGGGCCCAAGAGACCCAGTACTTC. Residues: CASSQDPGAQETQYF.

The sample holds a few counts of this clone. V usage is TRBV14 and J usage is TRBJ2-3; the D is unclear. CDR1 and CDR2 from the germline V gene are SGHDN and FVKESK. V was cut by 4 bases and J by 1 base, with 9 bases left in between. The CDR3 is 14 residues long. The CDR3, as DNA: TGTGCCAGCAGCCCCGGGCCCCGCACAGATACGCAGTATTTT. It specifies CASSPGPRTDTQYF.

This clone was seen more than once but under ten times. This chain links TRBV29-1 with TRBJ1-1; D gene ambiguous. Germline lookup yields CDR1 SQVTM and CDR2 ANQGSEA. V lost 7 bases and J 4 bases, leaving 22 bases between the germline ends. This CDR3 is 15 amino acids long. The CDR3 sequence is CSAVRATGGGTEAFF. DNA of the CDR3: TGCAGCGCTGTAAGGGCAACCGGAGGAGGCACTGAAGCTTTCTTT.

This chain uses TRBV19 with TRBJ2-1; TRBD1 matches 8 bases. This CDR3 contains 13 residues. The germline V gene encodes CDR1 LNHDA and CDR2 SQIVND (reference sequence). Trimming removed 5 bases from V and 7 bases from J; junction bases left unmatched: 4. CDR3 amino acids: CASSGTGNNEQFF. CDR3 nucleotide sequence: TGTGCCAGTAGTGGGACAGGAAATAATGAGCAGTTCTTC.

This clone has just one count. This chain connects TRBV15 to TRBJ1-1; possibly TRBD1 for D (6 bases). V lost 0 bases to trimming and J lost 6 bases, with 8 bases between them. The V gene's germline CDR1 is LNHNV and CDR2 YYDKDF (reference sequence). The CDR3 has 13 residues. The CDR3 nucleotides are TGTGCCACCAGCAGAGATCAGGGGTCTGAAGCTTTCTTT. Translated: CATSRDQGSEAFF.

CDR3: CASSFDGRAYNEQFF. The CDR3 region has the DNA TGTGCCAGCAGCTTCGACGGGAGGGCCTACAATGAGCAGTTCTTC. J is TRBJ2-1 and V is TRBV5-5, with 8 bases matching TRBD2. V was clipped by 2 bases and J by 2 bases; unmatched bases: 3. The CDR3 is made up of 15 amino acids. CDR1 and CDR2 (germline): SGHKS, YYEKEE (reference sequence).

V and J are TRBV14 and TRBJ1-2; no clear D gene. Germline CDR1 is SGHDN and CDR2 is FVKESK. The CDR3 is 12 residues long. The V end lost 1 base, the J end lost 8 bases, and 8 bases lay between the germline ends. CDR3 residues: CASSQAEGGYTF. CDR3 nucleotide sequence: TGTGCCAGCAGCCAAGCCGAGGGAGGCTACACCTTC.

This sequence joins TRBV7-8 and TRBJ2-5; D is uncertain. The CDR3 spans 13 residues. The germline V gene has CDR1 SGHVS and CDR2 FQNEAQ. With 1 base removed from V and 0 bases from J, the gap between germline ends came to 3 bases. CDR3 bases: TGTGCCAGCAGCTTAGGCTACCAAGAGACCCAGTACTTC. Its translation is CASSLGYQETQYF.

The J gene is TRBJ2-7, the V gene TRBV9; 8 bases line up with TRBD2. Germline lookup yields CDR1 SGDLS and CDR2 YYNGEE. Losses at the gene ends were 3 bases for V and 6 bases for J; bases not matched to a gene: 5. CDR3 size: 13 residues. CDR3 sequence reads: CASSARGGSEQYF. In DNA form, the CDR3 reads TGTGCCAGCAGCGCCCGGGGGGGGAGCGAGCAGTACTTC.

V is TRBV5-5 and J is TRBJ2-1; D may be TRBD1 (6 bases). Trimming removed 0 bases from V and 3 bases from J, with 7 bases in between. In germline, CDR1 is SGHKS, CDR2 YYEKEE (reference sequence). This CDR3 spans 14 amino acids. The CDR3 region is CASSLVGGYNEQFF. The CDR3 DNA sequence: TGTGCCAGCAGCTTGGTAGGGGGCTACAATGAGCAGTTCTTC.

This clone has just one count. V is TRBV5-8 and J is TRBJ2-1, with TRBD2 matching 7 bases. V shed 4 bases, J shed 1 base, and the junction held 5 bases outside the gene matches. Germline V CDR1 and CDR2: SGHTS, YDEGEE. The CDR3 totals 15 residues. The CDR3 protein is CASSRSGASYNEQFF. The CDR3, as DNA: TGTGCCAGCAGCCGGAGCGGGGCATCCTACAATGAGCAGTTCTTC.

This rearrangement joins TRBV7-2 to TRBJ2-7; 9 positions match TRBD1. CDR3 length equals 14 residues. The J segment lost 6 bases and the V segment lost 5 bases, leaving 8 bases of the junction unmatched. Germline-derived CDR1 and CDR2 are SGHTA and FQGNSA. CDR3 in DNA: TGTGCCAGCAGCGTTACAGGGGGCTCGGGCGAGCAGTACTTC. This translates into CASSVTGGSGEQYF. The complete variable domain, with remaining parts taken from reference TRBV7-2 and TRBJ2-7, reads GAGVSQSPSNKVTEKGKDVELRCDPISGHTALYWYRQSLGQGLEFLIYFQGNSAPDKSGLPSDRFSAERTGGSVSTLTIQRTQQEDSAVYLCASSVTGGSGEQYFGPGTRLTVT.

This rearrangement joins TRBV25-1 to TRBJ1-2; D is unclear. Trimming removed 4 bases from V and 7 bases from J, with 16 bases in between. There are 14 residues in the CDR3. Per the germline V gene, CDR1 is MGHDK and CDR2 is SYGVNS. The CDR3 is CASSGGPGFSGYTF. The CDR3, as DNA: TGTGCCAGCAGTGGTGGTCCGGGTTTTTCTGGCTACACCTTC.

The chain joins TRBV6-5 to TRBJ2-3; no clear D gene. This CDR3 has 15 residues. Germline CDR1 MNHEY, CDR2 SVGAGI. V dropped 0 bases and J dropped 0 bases, with 7 bases sitting between them. The CDR3 region is CASSYSIASTDTQYF. The CDR3 region has the DNA TGTGCCAGCAGTTACTCGATTGCCAGCACAGATACGCAGTATTTT.

This chain joins TRBV6-5 and TRBJ2-7; 7 bases agree with TRBD1. Germline CDR1 is MNHEY and CDR2 is SVGAGI. The CDR3 spans 14 residues. V dropped 4 bases and J dropped 2; count of bases not matched to a gene: 5. For the CDR3, the DNA is TGTGCCAGCAGTTCCGGGGACAGAGCCTACGAGCAGTACTTC. Its translation: CASSSGDRAYEQYF.

The CDR3 DNA is TGTGCCAGCAGCTTAGAATGGGACCGTCGGTTATTCGGCTACGAGCAGTACTTC. It specifies CASSLEWDRRLFGYEQYF. The V and J genes are TRBV11-3 and TRBJ2-7, with D possibly called TRBD1 or TRBD2 (5 bases each). V dropped 0 bases and J dropped 3 bases, with 21 bases sitting between them. Germline V gene sequence: CDR1 SGHNT, CDR2 YENEEA. This CDR3 is 18 amino acids long.

This clone was seen only once. The rearrangement joins TRBV6-6 to TRBJ2-1; D is possibly TRBD1 (5 bases). Between the trimmed V and J ends, which lost 2 bases and 9 bases, there was a span of 17 bases. Germline V CDR1 and CDR2: MNHNY, SVGAGI (reference sequence). The CDR3 contains 15 residues. CDR3 bases: TGTGCCAGCAGTTACAGTGGGGCAGGGTCGGGTGAGCAGTTCTTC. It specifies CASSYSGAGSGEQFF.

The chain couples TRBV9 to TRBJ2-1; D is possibly TRBD1 (7 bases). This CDR3 has 15 residues. The V gene lost 3 bases and the J gene lost 7 bases, with 17 bases spanning the gap. Germline V CDR1 and CDR2: SGDLS, YYNGEE. The CDR3, as DNA: TGTGCCAGCAGCGGAGGGCCAGGGGGGCGGAATGAGCAGTTCTTC. Its translation: CASSGGPGGRNEQFF.

The V and J genes are TRBV10-2 and TRBJ1-1; a possible D gene is TRBD1 (5 bases). Germline assignment: CDR1 WSHSY and CDR2 SAAADI. The V and J ends lost 10 bases and 0 bases respectively, with 12 bases between them. This CDR3 has 13 amino acids. The CDR3 is CAISRVMNTEAFF. In nucleotides, the CDR3 is TGCGCCATATCCAGGGTAATGAACACTGAAGCTTTCTTT.